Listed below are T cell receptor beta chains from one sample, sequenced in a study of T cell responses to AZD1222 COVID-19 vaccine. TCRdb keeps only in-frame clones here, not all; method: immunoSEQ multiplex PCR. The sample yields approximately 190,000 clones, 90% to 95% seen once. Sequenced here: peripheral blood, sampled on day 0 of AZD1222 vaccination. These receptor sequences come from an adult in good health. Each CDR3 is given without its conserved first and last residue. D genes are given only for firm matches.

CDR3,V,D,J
ASSILRMGEQY,TRBV3-1/TRBV3-2,NA,TRBJ2-7
ASSDPGQGRGANYGYT,TRBV2,TRBD1,TRBJ1-2
ASRQGAGYGYT,TRBV27,TRBD1,TRBJ1-2
ASSPPRDRGFYGYT,TRBV18,TRBD1,TRBJ1-2
ASTLGAGLYNEQF,TRBV27,NA,TRBJ2-1
ASSQDRVREQY,TRBV18,TRBD1,TRBJ2-7
ASTLGGRRGEKLF,TRBV6-5,NA,TRBJ1-4
ASSQQTSGGNIQY,TRBV3-1/TRBV3-2,TRBD2,TRBJ2-4
ASSRDRGTSQPQH,TRBV6-5,TRBD1,TRBJ1-5
ASSLGDRGV,TRBV28,TRBD1,TRBJ2-7
ASSPERLAGSGAGELF,TRBV4-1,TRBD2,TRBJ2-2
ASSIFEGTEAF,TRBV19,NA,TRBJ1-1
ASSPGPDEKLF,TRBV11-3,NA,TRBJ1-4